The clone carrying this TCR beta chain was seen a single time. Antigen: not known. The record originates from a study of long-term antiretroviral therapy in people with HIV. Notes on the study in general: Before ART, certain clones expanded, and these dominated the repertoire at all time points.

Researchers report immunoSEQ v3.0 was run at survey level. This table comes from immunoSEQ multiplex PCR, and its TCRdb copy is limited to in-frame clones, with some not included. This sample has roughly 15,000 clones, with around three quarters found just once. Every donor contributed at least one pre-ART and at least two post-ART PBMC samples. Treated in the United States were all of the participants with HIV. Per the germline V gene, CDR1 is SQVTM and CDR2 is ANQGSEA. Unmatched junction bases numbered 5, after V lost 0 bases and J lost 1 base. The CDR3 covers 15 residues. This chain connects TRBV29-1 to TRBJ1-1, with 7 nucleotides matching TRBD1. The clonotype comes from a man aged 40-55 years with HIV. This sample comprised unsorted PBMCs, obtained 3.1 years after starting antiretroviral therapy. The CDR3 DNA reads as TGCAGCGTTGAAGATAACCGACAGGGGAACACTGAAGCTTTCTTT. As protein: CSVEDNRQGNTEAFF. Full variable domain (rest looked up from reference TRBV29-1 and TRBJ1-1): SAVISQKPSRDICQRGTSLTIQCQVDSQVTMMFWYRQQPGQSLTLIATANQGSEATYESGFVIDKFPISRPNLTFSTLTVSNMSPEDSSIYLCSVEDNRQGNTEAFFGQGTRLTVV.